This T cell receptor (beta chain) was captured in a study of neoadjuvant nivolumab and ipilimumab in lung cancer (dated by TCRdb to the early 2020s). Turning to the overall study: Nivolumab was given at 3 mg/kg intravenously on days 1, 15 and 29, and the combination arm added ipilimumab 1 mg/kg on day 1 only. The primary trial endpoint was the major pathologic response (MPR) rate in the intention-to-treat population in each study arm. In the trial, around 45 patients with operable NSCLC were treated, of whom approximately 23 were randomized to nivolumab monotherapy and some 20 to nivolumab plus ipilimumab. Matched pretherapy and resected tumor pairs were analyzed for seven patients, of whom four received nivolumab and three received nivolumab plus ipilimumab. TCR repertoires were compared between pretherapy (baseline) peripheral blood and tumors resected at surgery after neoadjuvant immune checkpoint blockade. On the study overall, not on this receptor specifically: A small number of samples was subjected to TCR sequencing. No significant correlation was found between TCR clonality and pathologic tumor regression, and only one major-pathologic-response sample was available for the clonality analysis. Greater TCR richness and clonality were observed in resected tumors than in tumor-adjacent uninvolved lung, and increases were observed in more dual-therapy-treated tumors. From pretherapy to surgery, tumor T-cell richness and clonality went up in three of three dual-therapy tumors, versus only two of four nivolumab-treated tumors. Pretherapy blood TCR richness correlated positively with richness in tumors resected after neoadjuvant therapy (Spearman R ≈ 0.79).

The meaning of the sample's time point label: pretherapy, before neoadjuvant immune checkpoint inhibitors. The samples were taken from NEOSTAR, a phase 2 randomized trial in operable NSCLC that tested neoadjuvant nivolumab or nivolumab plus ipilimumab, followed by surgery. As to this clone: Its antigen has not been determined. No base-level quality is on record; no much larger clone is a single base apart.

Including the terminal cysteine and phenylalanine, the CDR3 comprises 17 residues. This entry keeps only the CDR3 DNA: 51 bases, framed from base 1. CDR1 SGHDT and CDR2 YYEEEE are derived from the germline V gene. The V end gives up 1 base and the J end 4 bases, leaving 12 bases in the junction not matched to a gene. Library construction relied on the immunoSEQ multiplex PCR assay. Turning to the authors' computational methods: Repertoires were summarized in terms of richness and clonality, and significantly expanded and contracted clones between pre- and post-therapy samples were identified. The clones in this table, taken by TCRdb from immuneACCESS, are in-frame only. Not every clone is retained; where verified, under half of the shortfall comes from an unresolved V gene, and the cause of the rest is unknown. The DNA gave D and trimming, while V, J and clone size come from that table. Across this sample there are about 38,000 clones, with 80% to 90% seen only once. Approximately 3.4% of the sample is in the top ten clones.

The sample consisted of peripheral blood, taken before neoadjuvant nivolumab, alone or with ipilimumab. The TCR originated in an adult with non-small cell lung cancer. The chain is encoded by TRBV5-6 joined to TRBJ2-5; 8 bases in the junction line up with TRBD1. At the DNA level, the sequence is TGTGCCAGCAGCTTGACACCGGGACAGGTCTCTTTAGAGACCCAGTACTTC. It translates to CASSLTPGQVSLETQYF.